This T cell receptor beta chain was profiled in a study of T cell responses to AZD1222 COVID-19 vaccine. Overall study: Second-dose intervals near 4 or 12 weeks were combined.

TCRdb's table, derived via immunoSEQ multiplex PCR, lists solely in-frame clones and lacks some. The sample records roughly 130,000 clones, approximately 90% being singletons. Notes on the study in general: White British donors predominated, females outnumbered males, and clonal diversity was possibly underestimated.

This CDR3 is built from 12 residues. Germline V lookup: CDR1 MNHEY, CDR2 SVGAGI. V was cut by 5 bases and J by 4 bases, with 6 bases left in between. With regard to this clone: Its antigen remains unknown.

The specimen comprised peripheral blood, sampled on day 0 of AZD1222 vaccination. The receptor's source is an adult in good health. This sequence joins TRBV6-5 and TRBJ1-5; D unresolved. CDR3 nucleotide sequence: TGTGCCAGCAGTCGGATAAATCAGCCCCAGCATTTT. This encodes CASSRINQPQHF.